The 29 T cell receptor beta chains listed next were all sequenced from one sample in a study of T cells in Graves' hyperthyroidism and ophthalmopathy. The CDR3 regions of TCR beta were amplified from RNA transcripts. The HTBI set primed first-round TCR CDR3 RT-PCR. TCRdb reanalysed the multiplex PCR reads using MiXCR and keeps one entry per CDR3 protein. This table has around 450,000 distinct CDR3 sequences, approximately 13% appearing once. Sequencing was performed on blood. These receptors were collected from a young woman with Graves' hyperthyroidism.

Ten or more counts support this clonotype. V usage is TRBV7-8 and J usage is TRBJ2-7; D is possibly TRBD1 or TRBD2 (5 bases each). The CDR3 sequence is 14 residues long. Trimming took off 4 bases at V and 3 bases at J, with 13 bases between the two ends. Looked up from germline, CDR1 is SGHVS and CDR2 is FQNEAQ. The CDR3 sequence: CASSYTGTLYEQYF. For the CDR3, the DNA is TGTGCCAGCAGCTATACCGGGACCCTCTACGAGCAGTACTTC.

The chain employs TRBV5-6 and TRBJ1-2; D is unclear. Deletions cut 1 base from V and 6 bases from J, with 7 bases between. The CDR3 sequence is 12 residues long. Germline-derived CDR1 and CDR2 are SGHDT and YYEEEE. The CDR3 protein is CASSLSVDGYTF. The CDR3 DNA sequence: TGTGCCAGCAGCTTGTCAGTGGATGGCTACACCTTC.

The chain couples TRBV11-2 to TRBJ2-7; D perhaps matches TRBD2 (5 bases). The ends were cut back, 0 bases at V and 9 bases at J, with 9 bases in the middle. Germline loops: CDR1 SGHAT, CDR2 FQNNGV. This CDR3 is built from 12 residues. CDR3 residues: CASSLEERGQYF. In DNA, the CDR3 is TGTGCCAGCAGCTTAGAAGAACGGGGGCAGTACTTC.

The chain has TRBV6-2 or TRBV6-3 and TRBJ2-3, with D perhaps matching TRBD2 (6 bases). Germline lookup yields CDR1 MNHEY and CDR2 SVGEGT. The CDR3 has 13 residues. The V gene lost 0 bases and the J gene lost 14 bases, with 15 bases spanning the gap. The CDR3 DNA is TGTGCCAGCAGTTACTCGATTGCGGGAAATCCGTATTTT. As protein: CASSYSIAGNPYF.

CDR3 nucleotides: TGTGCCAGCAGCCCTGGGGTAGCGGGAGTGGGGGAGCAGTACTTC. As protein: CASSPGVAGVGEQYF. The J gene is TRBJ2-7, the V gene TRBV11-2; 9 nucleotides align to TRBD2. V gave up 5 bases and J gave up 7 bases; unmatched junction bases: 12. This CDR3 has 15 residues. Germline loops: CDR1 SGHAT, CDR2 FQNNGV.

This clonotype came up a few times. The CDR3 protein is CASSPTGTWQETQYF. The CDR3 bases are TGTGCCAGCAGCCCTACCGGGACTTGGCAAGAGACCCAGTACTTC. This rearrangement joins TRBV9 to TRBJ2-5, with D possibly matching TRBD2 (6 bases). Germline CDR1 and CDR2: SGDLS and YYNGEE. The CDR3 runs to 15 residues. V lost 4 bases, J lost 2 bases, and 15 bases lay in between.

This clonotype was counted a few times. The chain carries TRBV27 and TRBJ2-1; maybe TRBD2 (6 bases). Germline loops: CDR1 MNHEY, CDR2 SMNVEV (reference sequence). There are 15 residues in the CDR3. Trimming took 1 base from V and 7 from J, leaving 14 bases between them. Written as DNA, the CDR3 is TGTGCCAGCAGTTTATATGCGGGACGGCAAAATGAGCAGTTCTTC. Encoded protein: CASSLYAGRQNEQFF.

This clonotype showed up just a few times. The gene calls are TRBV20-1 and TRBJ2-1, with D perhaps TRBD2 (5 bases). Trimming took 2 bases from V and 7 from J, leaving 12 bases between them. Per germline, CDR1 DFQATT and CDR2 SNEGSKA (reference sequence). The CDR3 covers 13 residues. CDR3 DNA: TGCAGTGCTAGATCCCCCACTAGGAATGAGCAGTTCTTC. Protein sequence: CSARSPTRNEQFF.

This clonotype occurred a few times. This chain connects TRBV4-1 to TRBJ1-3; weak D call: TRBD1 (5 bases). The germline V gene encodes CDR1 MGHRA and CDR2 YSYEKL. The CDR3 totals 17 residues. V lost 0 bases, J lost 0 bases, and 12 bases lay in between. The CDR3 nucleotides read TGCGCCAGCAGCCAAGACCTCCGGGGGGGCTCTGGAAACACCATATATTTT. Amino acids: CASSQDLRGGSGNTIYF.

In its sample, this clonotype was seen many times. The rearrangement links TRBV12-3 or TRBV12-4 to TRBJ2-5; TRBD1 is a possible D gene (5 bases). This CDR3 has 15 residues. Trimming took 1 base from V and 4 from J, leaving 13 bases between them. CDR3 in amino acids: CASSLGAMGPETQYF. CDR3 DNA: TGTGCCAGCAGTTTAGGGGCCATGGGGCCAGAGACCCAGTACTTC.

This clonotype was counted many times. This chain uses TRBV11-3 with TRBJ2-1, with 11 bases fitting TRBD2. Germline V gene lookup returns CDR1 SGHNT and CDR2 YENEEA. This CDR3 region has 16 residues. With 3 bases clipped from V and 6 bases from J, the junction kept 7 bases outside the gene matches. The CDR3 loop reads CASSLGTSGGGNEQFF. The CDR3 coding sequence is TGTGCCAGCAGCTTGGGGACTAGCGGAGGCGGCAATGAGCAGTTCTTC.

Many counts were recorded for this clonotype. V usage is TRBV14 and J usage is TRBJ2-7; TRBD2 agrees at 8 bases. V trimming: 1 base; J trimming: 3 bases; junction bases outside the gene matches: 5. The CDR3 is made up of 15 amino acids. Looked up from germline, CDR1 is SGHDN and CDR2 is FVKESK. The CDR3 DNA reads TGTGCCAGCAGCCAAGGGCTAGCGGGTCTCTACGAGCAGTACTTC. Its translation is CASSQGLAGLYEQYF.

The table lists this clonotype with many counts. The chain is built from TRBV6-1 and TRBJ2-1, with D unclear. Deletions cut 7 bases from V and 0 bases from J, with 13 bases between. Germline-derived CDR1 and CDR2 are MNHNS and SASEGT. This CDR3 is 15 amino acids long. CDR3 region: CASIVDSSSYNEQFF. The CDR3 DNA reads TGTGCCAGCATCGTAGACTCCAGCTCCTACAATGAGCAGTTCTTC.

The chain employs TRBV4-3 and TRBJ1-6; TRBD1 is a possible D gene (5 bases). The CDR3 loop spans 15 amino acids. The V end lost 1 base, the J end lost 8 bases, and 12 bases lay between the germline ends. Germline V gives CDR1 LGHNA, CDR2 YSLEER. CDR3 sequence: CASSQAPRGDSPLHF. CDR3 sequence (DNA): TGCGCCAGCAGCCAAGCCCCCCGAGGGGATTCACCCCTCCACTTT.

This clonotype appeared a few times. V usage is TRBV27 and J usage is TRBJ2-6; 7 bases align to TRBD1. After removal of 5 bases from V and 0 bases from J, the junction contained 7 bases not matched to a gene. The CDR3 sequence is 17 residues long. Germline-derived CDR1 and CDR2 are MNHEY and SMNVEV (reference sequence). CDR3 DNA sequence: TGTGCCAGCAGTCGTCAGGGGGTGCCCTCTGGGGCCAACGTCCTGACTTTC. This encodes CASSRQGVPSGANVLTF.

The sample holds many counts of this clonotype. J is TRBJ2-1 and V is TRBV24-1, with D possibly TRBD2 on 5 matching bases. This CDR3 comprises 16 residues. Between the trimmed V and J ends, which lost 4 bases and 6 bases, there was a span of 18 bases. From germline, CDR1 is KGHDR and CDR2 SFDVKD. The CDR3 DNA reads TGTGCCACCAGTGACCGAAACTTCCTAGGAGGCAATGAGCAGTTCTTC. Residues: CATSDRNFLGGNEQFF.

Comment on this clonotype: A read error may explain this, as a much larger clone is one base away. CDR3 in DNA: TGCAGCGTTGAAGATACGGTGGGCGCGAACACCGGGGAGCTGTTTTTT. Its protein product is CSVEDTVGANTGELFF. V usage is TRBV29-1 and J usage is TRBJ2-2, with D uncertain. V lost 0 bases, J lost 0 bases, and 11 bases lay in between. Germline V gene lookup returns CDR1 SQVTM and CDR2 ANQGSEA. This CDR3 spans 16 amino acids.

This clonotype was counted ten times or more. This chain links TRBV10-3 with TRBJ2-5, with 8 bases that match TRBD2. CDR1 is ENHRY, CDR2 SYGVKD, per germline. The V gene end was trimmed by 2 bases and the J gene end by 4 bases; junction bases not matched to a gene: 12. The CDR3 totals 17 residues. Here the CDR3 reads CAISETLGGRSRETQYF. The CDR3 DNA follows: TGTGCCATCAGTGAGACGTTAGGCGGGAGGTCTCGAGAGACCCAGTACTTC.

The chain recombines TRBV19 with TRBJ2-1; 11 positions agree with TRBD2. The germline gives CDR1 LNHDA, CDR2 SQIVND (reference sequence). The CDR3 is 15 residues long. The ends lost 7 bases at V and 6 bases at J; junction bases unmatched: 8. The CDR3 loop is CASTTLAGAFNEQFF. Written as DNA, the CDR3 is TGTGCCAGTACCACACTAGCGGGGGCTTTCAATGAGCAGTTCTTC.

With regard to this clonotype: The CDR3 does not end in the conserved phenylalanine or tryptophan, so this is likely a read error. The V call is TRBV7-3, the J call TRBJ2-1; TRBD1 or TRBD2 may be the D gene (5 bases each). The CDR3 is 14 amino acids. The germline CDR1 and CDR2 sequences are SGHTA and FQGTGA. The V end lost 5 bases, the J end lost 0 bases, and 8 bases lay between the germline ends. CDR3 loop: CASSPGASYNEQFS. The CDR3 DNA reads TGTGCCAGCAGCCCCGGGGCCTCCTACAATGAGCAGTTCTCC.

In this sample, this clonotype turned up many times. The chain recombines TRBV6-6 with TRBJ2-7; no definite D call. This CDR3 is built from 14 residues. Trimming took off 0 bases at V and 6 bases at J, with 12 bases between the two ends. CDR1 MNHNY and CDR2 SVGAGI come from the germline V gene (reference sequence). This CDR3 reads CASSYSMPDPEQYF. The CDR3 DNA sequence: TGTGCCAGCAGTTACTCGATGCCTGATCCCGAGCAGTACTTC.

Concerning this clonotype itself: Possible read error: a much larger clone is one base away. J is TRBJ1-4 and V is TRBV28; possible D gene TRBD1, 5 bases. Germline CDR1 is MDHEN and CDR2 is SYDVKM. The V end lost 3 bases, the J end lost 4 bases, and 6 bases lay between the germline ends. The CDR3 contains 13 residues. CDR3 protein: CASSFRVNEKLFF. Written as DNA, the CDR3 is TGTGCCAGCAGTTTCAGGGTTAATGAAAAACTGTTTTTT.

This clonotype was seen many times. The chain recombines TRBV20-1 with TRBJ2-5; TRBD1 agrees at 9 bases. Trimming at V came to 1 base and at J to 5 bases, leaving 5 bases not matched to a gene. This CDR3 is built from 14 residues. Germline lookup yields CDR1 DFQATT and CDR2 SNEGSKA (reference sequence). The CDR3 DNA follows: TGCAGTGCTAGAGCCACAGGGGGCCGGGAGACCCAGTACTTC. This gives the protein CSARATGGRETQYF.

This clonotype was seen at least ten times. The rearrangement joins TRBV12-3 or TRBV12-4 to TRBJ1-2; perhaps TRBD1 as D (6 bases). V lost 3 bases and J 2 bases, leaving 13 bases between the germline ends. The CDR3 contains 15 residues. The CDR3 sequence: CASSFYYQGNYGYTF. The CDR3 coding sequence is TGTGCCAGCAGTTTTTATTATCAGGGGAACTATGGCTACACCTTC.

This sequence joins TRBV7-8 and TRBJ2-1; D is unresolved. In germline, CDR1 is SGHVS, CDR2 FQNEAQ. The V gene lost 5 bases and the J gene lost 8 bases, with 13 bases spanning the gap. The CDR3 length is 13 residues. CDR3 residues: CASSPRWVHEQFF. DNA of the CDR3: TGTGCCAGCAGCCCTAGGTGGGTCCATGAGCAGTTCTTC. Looking up the rest from reference TRBV7-8 and TRBJ2-1 gives the full variable domain: GAGVSQSPRYKVAKRGQDVALRCDPISGHVSLFWYQQALGQGPEFLTYFQNEAQLDKSGLPSDRFFAERPEGSVSTLKIQRTQQEDSAVYLCASSPRWVHEQFFGPGTRLTVL.

This clonotype occurred many times. J is TRBJ2-6 and V is TRBV28, with a tentative D call TRBD1 (6 bases). CDR1 MDHEN and CDR2 SYDVKM come from the germline V gene. V was cut by 3 bases and J by 0 bases, with 12 bases left in between. This CDR3 region has 17 residues. CDR3 sequence (DNA): TGTGCCAGCAGTTTTCCCCAGGACAGCTCTGGGGCCAACGTCCTGACTTTC. It codes for CASSFPQDSSGANVLTF.

J is TRBJ2-1 and V is TRBV7-6; 10 bases are shared with TRBD2. The CDR3 consists of 19 residues. J lost 0 bases, V lost 3 bases, and 11 bases had no gene match. Per the germline V gene, CDR1 is SGHVS and CDR2 is FNYEAQ. The chain's CDR3 is CASSFRRTSGGRSYNEQFF. The CDR3 nucleotides are TGTGCCAGCAGCTTTCGCAGGACTAGCGGAGGCCGCTCCTACAATGAGCAGTTCTTC.

The chain uses TRBV5-1 and TRBJ2-2; D gene uncertain. The CDR3 runs to 14 residues. V gave up 0 bases and J gave up 7 bases, with 10 bases separating them. Germline V gene data show CDR1 as SGHRS and CDR2 as YFSETQ. The CDR3 nucleotides read TGCGCCAGCAGCTTGGAACCCGCGGACGGGGAGCTGTTTTTT. This codes for CASSLEPADGELFF.

With respect to this clonotype: A read error may produce the germline difference seen at one junction end. The V gene is TRBV6-2 or TRBV6-3, the J gene TRBJ2-1, with TRBD2 matching 14 bases. CDR1 MNHEY and CDR2 SVGEGT come from the germline V gene. The CDR3 spans 16 residues. CDR3 region: CASSYQGLAGVGEQCF. CDR3 DNA: TGTGCCAGCAGTTACCAGGGACTAGCGGGAGTGGGGGAGCAGTGCTTC.